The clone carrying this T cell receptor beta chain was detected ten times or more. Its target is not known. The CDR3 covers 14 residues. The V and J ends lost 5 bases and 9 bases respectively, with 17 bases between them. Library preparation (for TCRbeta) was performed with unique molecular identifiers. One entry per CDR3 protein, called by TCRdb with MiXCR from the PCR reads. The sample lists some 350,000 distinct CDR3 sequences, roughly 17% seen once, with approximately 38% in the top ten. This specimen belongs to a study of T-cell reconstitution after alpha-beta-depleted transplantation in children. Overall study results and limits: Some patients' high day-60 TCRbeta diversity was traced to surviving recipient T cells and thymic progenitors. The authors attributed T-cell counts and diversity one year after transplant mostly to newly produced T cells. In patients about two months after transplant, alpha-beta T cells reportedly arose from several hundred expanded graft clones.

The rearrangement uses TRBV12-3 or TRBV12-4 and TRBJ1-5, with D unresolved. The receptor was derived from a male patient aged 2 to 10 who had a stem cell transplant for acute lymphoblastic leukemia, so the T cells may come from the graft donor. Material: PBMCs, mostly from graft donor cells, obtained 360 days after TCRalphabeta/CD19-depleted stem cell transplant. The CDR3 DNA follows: TGTGCCAGCAGTGTAAGACCTCCAGACACGCCCCAGCATTTT. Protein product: CASSVRPPDTPQHF.